A single sample is the source of the 17 T cell receptor beta chains below, sequenced in a study of a mutant IDH1 vaccine in newly diagnosed glioma (dated by TCRdb to 2020 to 2023). The antigens these receptors bind are not known. The library came from the immunoSEQ multiplex PCR assay. In its TCRdb copy, this immuneACCESS table keeps in-frame sequences only and misses some clones. Where compared with another copy, unresolved V genes explain less than half of these, and the others have no known cause. The sample table lists roughly 39,000 clones, around 78% of them with a count of one. The top ten clones comprise around 5.5% of the sample. The time point label corresponds to: week 5, during vaccination. A 20-mer mutant IDH1 peptide at 300 micrograms in Montanide made up each vaccine dose, which was injected subcutaneously together with topical imiquimod. Sequenced material: PBMCs, taken from a glioma patient whose treatment included an IDH1 peptide vaccine. Receptors originate from a man between 35 and 55 years old with glioma.

The chain recombines TRBV7-9 with TRBJ1-6, with TRBD1 as a possible D gene (5 bases). This CDR3 has 15 amino acids. V was pared by 1 base and J by 4 bases, with 8 bases between. Germline V gene sequence: CDR1 SEHNR, CDR2 FQNEAQ (reference sequence). The CDR3 bases are TGTGCCAGCAGCTTAGTAGGGACTTATAATTCACCCCTCCACTTT. Translated: CASSLVGTYNSPLHF.

This rearrangement joins TRBV5-1 to TRBJ1-3; tentatively, D is TRBD1 (6 bases). CDR3 size: 16 residues. V dropped 0 bases and J dropped 0 bases, with 10 bases sitting between them. Germline-derived CDR1 and CDR2 are SGHRS and YFSETQ. The CDR3 loop is CASSLDRASSGNTIYF. DNA for the CDR3: TGCGCCAGCAGCTTGGACAGGGCCAGCTCTGGAAACACCATATATTTT.

The gene calls are TRBV5-1 and TRBJ2-5, with 11 bases lining up with TRBD2. The germline gives CDR1 SGHRS, CDR2 YFSETQ. V was pared by 3 bases and J by 1 base, with 2 bases of the junction left unmatched. The CDR3 contains 15 residues. The CDR3 sequence is CASSSLAGVQETQYF. CDR3 DNA: TGCGCCAGCAGCTCACTAGCGGGGGTCCAAGAGACCCAGTACTTC.

This chain connects TRBV29-1 to TRBJ2-7, with TRBD1 matching over 7 bases. The CDR3 consists of 14 residues. Germline CDR1 and CDR2: SQVTM and ANQGSEA. J was trimmed by 2 bases and V by 4 bases; bases with no gene match: 8. The chain's CDR3 is CSVGRIGTAYEQYF. In DNA form, the CDR3 reads TGCAGCGTTGGGAGGATCGGGACAGCCTACGAGCAGTACTTC.

The rearrangement uses TRBV10-3 and TRBJ2-5; 8 bases map to TRBD2. Germline CDR1 ENHRY, CDR2 SYGVKD. V shed 0 bases and J 5 bases; nucleotides not matched to a gene: 11. The CDR3 length is 17 residues. DNA for the CDR3: TGTGCCATCAGTGAGTCCAGAAGGACTAGCTCCTATGAGACCCAGTACTTC. The encoded protein is CAISESRRTSSYETQYF.

This clone was recorded once. CDR3 loop: CASSEDWTGSYEQYF. In DNA form, the CDR3 reads TGTGCCAGCAGTGAAGACTGGACTGGCTCCTACGAGCAGTACTTC. The V and J genes are TRBV2 and TRBJ2-7; TRBD2 is a possible D gene (5 bases). CDR1 is SNHLY, CDR2 FYNNEI, per germline. The V and J ends lost 1 base and 0 bases respectively, with 10 bases between them. The CDR3 has 15 amino acids.

The chain recombines TRBV10-2 with TRBJ2-7; TRBD1 aligns across 9 bases. Per the germline V gene, CDR1 is WSHSY and CDR2 is SAAADI. V was pared by 6 bases and J by 0 bases, with 6 bases of the junction left unmatched. The CDR3 consists of 15 residues. DNA of the CDR3: TGCGCCAGCAGGCTACCGGGACAGGGCTCCTACGAGCAGTACTTC. Translated: CASRLPGQGSYEQYF.

Points on this clone: At one of its ends the junction is not consistent with the germline gene, which may arise from a read error. The CDR3 region is CASSFSVSDTQYF. CDR3 bases: TGTGCTAGCAGCTTCAGCGTGTCAGATACGCAGTATTTT. This chain links TRBV7-7 with TRBJ2-3; D not certain. The CDR3 covers 13 residues. The V gene's germline CDR1 is SSHAT and CDR2 FNYEAQ (reference sequence).

V and J are TRBV7-9 and TRBJ1-2, with TRBD1 as a possible D gene (5 bases). The CDR3 is 14 residues long. The V gene's germline CDR1 is SEHNR and CDR2 FQNEAQ (reference sequence). With 5 bases removed from V and 5 bases from J, the gap between germline ends came to 15 bases. The CDR3 bases are TGTGCCAGCAGCCCCTCCGGGGGGGGTTATGGCTACACCTTC. Protein product: CASSPSGGGYGYTF.

The chain carries TRBV5-1 and TRBJ2-5; no definite D call. The CDR3 runs to 11 residues. Germline V CDR1 and CDR2: SGHRS, YFSETQ. With 0 bases removed from V and 3 bases from J, the gap between germline ends came to 0 bases. The CDR3 spells CASSLEETQYF. CDR3 in DNA: TGCGCCAGCAGCTTGGAAGAGACCCAGTACTTC.

CDR3 sequence: CASSWTGDYGYTF. The CDR3 nucleotides are TGTGCCAGCAGCTGGACAGGGGACTATGGCTACACCTTC. This rearrangement joins TRBV5-6 to TRBJ1-2; the match to TRBD1 covers 9 bases. Germline V gives CDR1 SGHDT, CDR2 YYEEEE. Trimming took 3 bases from V and 3 from J; bases not matched to a gene: 0. The CDR3 spans 13 residues.

V is TRBV10-3 and J is TRBJ2-3; D gene uncertain. The CDR3 spans 14 residues. Germline CDR1 is ENHRY and CDR2 is SYGVKD. With 8 bases removed from V and 4 bases from J, the gap between germline ends came to 16 bases. The DNA of the CDR3 is TGTGCCATCTCGTTAGACGTGGGTCCAGATACGCAGTATTTT. It specifies CAISLDVGPDTQYF.

This chain uses TRBV7-8 with TRBJ2-5, with 15 nucleotides matching TRBD2. Germline CDR1 reads SGHVS; CDR2 reads FQNEAQ. CDR3 size: 18 residues. The trim removed 5 bases at V and 2 bases at J, leaving 9 bases unmatched. CDR3 in DNA: TGTGCCAGCAGCACTCGGACTAGCGGGGGGGCGGGACAAGAGACCCAGTACTTC. It yields the protein CASSTRTSGGAGQETQYF.

This sequence joins TRBV4-1 and TRBJ1-2; 12 bases fit TRBD1. With V trimmed by 1 base and J by 1 base, 4 bases remained unmatched. Germline V gene data show CDR1 as MGHRA and CDR2 as YSYEKL. This CDR3 has 17 residues. The CDR3 DNA sequence: TGCGCCAGCAGCCAAGTTGGGACAGGGGGCTTTAACTATGGCTACACCTTC. Protein product: CASSQVGTGGFNYGYTF.

About this clone: This same CDR3 is encoded by further DNA sequences in the sample. The genes are TRBV7-9 and TRBJ2-3; 7 positions match TRBD2. With 5 bases clipped from V and 0 bases from J, the junction kept 2 bases outside the gene matches. Germline V gene sequence: CDR1 SEHNR, CDR2 FQNEAQ (reference sequence). CDR3 length: 14 residues. The CDR3 reads CASSREGSTDTQYF. CDR3 DNA sequence: TGTGCCAGCAGCAGGGAGGGTAGCACAGATACGCAGTATTTT.

The CDR3 DNA sequence: TGTGCCAGCAGCCGCGTTCAGGGAGGTGCAGATACGCAGTATTTT. Protein sequence: CASSRVQGGADTQYF. This sequence joins TRBV5-4 and TRBJ2-3; D may be TRBD2 (6 bases). This CDR3 is built from 15 residues. Germline CDR1 reads SGHNT; CDR2 reads YYREEE (reference sequence). V was cut by 4 bases and J by 4 bases, with 16 bases left in between.

The chain uses TRBV5-4 and TRBJ1-6, with no clear D. CDR3 length equals 17 residues. Trimming shortened V by 1 base and J by 1 base, and 12 bases separated the two germline ends. CDR1 and CDR2 from the germline V gene are SGHNT and YYREEE (reference sequence). This chain's CDR3 is CASSLYRGGSYNSPLHF. The CDR3 DNA is TGTGCCAGCAGCTTGTACCGGGGTGGGTCCTATAATTCACCCCTCCACTTT.